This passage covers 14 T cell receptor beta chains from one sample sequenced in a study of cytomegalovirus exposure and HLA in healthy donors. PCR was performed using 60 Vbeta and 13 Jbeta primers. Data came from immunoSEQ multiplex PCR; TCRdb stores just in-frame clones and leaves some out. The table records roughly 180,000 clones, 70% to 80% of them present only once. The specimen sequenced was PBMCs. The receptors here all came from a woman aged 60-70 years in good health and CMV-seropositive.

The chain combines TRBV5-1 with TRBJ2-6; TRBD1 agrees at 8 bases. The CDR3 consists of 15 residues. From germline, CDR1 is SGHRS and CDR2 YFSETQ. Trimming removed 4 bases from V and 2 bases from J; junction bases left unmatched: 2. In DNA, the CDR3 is TGCGCCAGCAGCGCGACAGGGGCTGGGGCCAACGTCCTGACTTTC. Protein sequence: CASSATGAGANVLTF.

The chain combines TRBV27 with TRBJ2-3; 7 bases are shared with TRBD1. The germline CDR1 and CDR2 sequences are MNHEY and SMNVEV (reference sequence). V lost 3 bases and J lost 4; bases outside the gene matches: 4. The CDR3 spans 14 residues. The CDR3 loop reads CASSLRGPPDTQYF. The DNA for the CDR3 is TGTGCCAGCAGTTTGAGGGGGCCCCCAGATACGCAGTATTTT.

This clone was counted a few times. CDR3 protein: CASSSTVGGGSPLHF. The DNA for the CDR3 is TGTGCCAGCAGCTCCACAGTGGGAGGAGGTTCACCCCTCCACTTT. V gene TRBV7-3 combines with J gene TRBJ1-6; the D is unclear. V lost 4 bases and J lost 9, with 16 bases in between. CDR1 SGHTA and CDR2 FQGTGA come from the germline V gene. The CDR3 is 15 amino acids.

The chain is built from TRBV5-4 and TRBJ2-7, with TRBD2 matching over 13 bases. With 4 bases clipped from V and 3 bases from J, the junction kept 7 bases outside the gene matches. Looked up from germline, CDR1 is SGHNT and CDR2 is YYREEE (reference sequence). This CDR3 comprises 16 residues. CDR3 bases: TGTGCCAGCAGCCCCGGACTAGCGGGAGTAAACTACGAGCAGTACTTC. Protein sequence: CASSPGLAGVNYEQYF.

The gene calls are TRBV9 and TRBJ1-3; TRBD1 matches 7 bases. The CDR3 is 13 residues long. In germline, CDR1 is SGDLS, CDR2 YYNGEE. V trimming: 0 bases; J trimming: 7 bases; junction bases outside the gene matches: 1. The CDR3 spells CASSVEQGNTIYF. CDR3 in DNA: TGTGCCAGCAGCGTAGAACAGGGGAACACCATATATTTT.

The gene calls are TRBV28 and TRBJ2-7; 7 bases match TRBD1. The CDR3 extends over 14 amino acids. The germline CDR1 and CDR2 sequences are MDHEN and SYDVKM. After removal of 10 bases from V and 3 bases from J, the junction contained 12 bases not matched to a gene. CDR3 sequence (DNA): TGTGCCACGCACCGGACAGGAGCCCTCTACGAGCAGTACTTC. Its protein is CATHRTGALYEQYF.

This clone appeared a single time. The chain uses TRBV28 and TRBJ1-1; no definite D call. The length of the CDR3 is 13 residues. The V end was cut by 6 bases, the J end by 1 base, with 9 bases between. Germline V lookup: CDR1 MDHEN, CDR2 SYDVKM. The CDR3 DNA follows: TGTGCCAGCAGGGACTTTCGGAACACTGAAGCTTTCTTT. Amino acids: CASRDFRNTEAFF.

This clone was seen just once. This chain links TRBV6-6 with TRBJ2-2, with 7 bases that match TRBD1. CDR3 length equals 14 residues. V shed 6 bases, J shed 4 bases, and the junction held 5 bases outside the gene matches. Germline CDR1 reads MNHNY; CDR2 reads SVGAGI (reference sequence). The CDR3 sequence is CASSPGQVTGELFF. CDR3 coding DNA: TGTGCCAGCAGCCCCGGACAGGTCACCGGGGAGCTGTTTTTT.

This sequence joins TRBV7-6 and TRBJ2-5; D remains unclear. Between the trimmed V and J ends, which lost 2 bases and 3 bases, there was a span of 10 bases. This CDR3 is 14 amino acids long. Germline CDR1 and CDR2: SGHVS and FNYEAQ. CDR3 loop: CASSLLGGKETQYF. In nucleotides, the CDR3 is TGTGCCAGCAGCTTATTAGGCGGTAAAGAGACCCAGTACTTC.

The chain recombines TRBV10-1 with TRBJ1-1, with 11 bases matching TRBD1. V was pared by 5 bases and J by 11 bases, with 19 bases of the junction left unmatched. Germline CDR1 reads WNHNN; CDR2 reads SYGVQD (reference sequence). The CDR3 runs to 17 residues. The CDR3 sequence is CASSTKGGQGEIEVAFF. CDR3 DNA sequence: TGCGCCAGCAGTACCAAAGGGGGACAGGGGGAGATTGAAGTGGCTTTCTTT.

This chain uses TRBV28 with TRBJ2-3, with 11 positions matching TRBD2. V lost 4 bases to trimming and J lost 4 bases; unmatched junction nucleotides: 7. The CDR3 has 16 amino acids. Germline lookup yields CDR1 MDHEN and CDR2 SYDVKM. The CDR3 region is CASSSWGSGGADTQYF. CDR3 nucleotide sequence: TGTGCCAGCAGTTCCTGGGGTAGCGGGGGGGCAGATACGCAGTATTTT.

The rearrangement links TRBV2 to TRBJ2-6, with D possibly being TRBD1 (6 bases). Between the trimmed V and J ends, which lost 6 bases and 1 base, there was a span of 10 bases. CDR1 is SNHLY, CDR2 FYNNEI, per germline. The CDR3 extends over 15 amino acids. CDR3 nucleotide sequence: TGTGCCAGCAGGGACAGTACTTCTGGGGCCAACGTCCTGACTTTC. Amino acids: CASRDSTSGANVLTF.

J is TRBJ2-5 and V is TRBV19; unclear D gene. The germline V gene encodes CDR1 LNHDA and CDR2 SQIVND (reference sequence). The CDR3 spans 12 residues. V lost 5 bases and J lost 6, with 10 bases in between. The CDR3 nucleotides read TGTGCCAGTAGTTCACAATACAAGACCCAGTACTTC. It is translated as CASSSQYKTQYF.

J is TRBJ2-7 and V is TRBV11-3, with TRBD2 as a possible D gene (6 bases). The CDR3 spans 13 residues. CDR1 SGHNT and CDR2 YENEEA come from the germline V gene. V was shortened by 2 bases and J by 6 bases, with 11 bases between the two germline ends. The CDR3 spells CASSLRWRGEQYF. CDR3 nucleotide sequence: TGTGCCAGCAGCTTAAGGTGGAGGGGCGAGCAGTACTTC.